Included here is one T cell receptor beta chain sequence, with context. As yet, its antigen is unknown. These data originate in a study of monozygotic twins with inflammatory bowel disease. Whole blood served as the source of total RNA, and no T cell sorting took place. Study-level results: The study found lower TCRbeta diversity (inverse Simpson) in IBD patients than in healthy co-twins. Clonotype overlap with others was lower in IBD patients than in healthy twins, a difference that was greatest with disease activity.

Germline V gene lookup returns CDR1 SGHDT and CDR2 YYEEEE. The CDR3 is made up of 17 amino acids. For each CDR3 protein, TCRdb gives one entry from its re-call of the 5' RACE reads, without DNA. The sample table includes tens of thousands of distinct CDR3 sequences. The chain links TRBV5-6 to TRBJ1-6. Sequenced input: blood. This TCR was recovered from a human donor with ulcerative colitis or Crohn's disease, or a healthy co-twin of an affected twin (not recorded which). CDR3: CASSLFGGSSYNSPLHF.